Each of the 20 T cell receptor beta chains below was sequenced from the same sample in a study of vaccination and CD4 T cells after COVID-19. Sequenced with the Oncomine TCR Beta short-read assay was DNA taken from cultured CD4+ T cells. Using its own MiXCR run on the PCR reads, TCRdb lists one record per CDR3 protein. This table has some 5,400 distinct CDR3 sequences, around 34% appearing once. No antigens are known for them. As for treatment: approximately 9-day PBMC culture with coronavirus spike peptide pools or control peptides (ViraFEST assay). This specimen consisted of CD4+ T cells from blood, cultured in vitro, obtained after SARS-CoV-2 vaccination. These receptors were obtained from a human donor who had recovered from COVID-19.

This rearrangement joins TRBV6-1 to TRBJ2-7, with D tentatively TRBD2 (6 bases). In germline, CDR1 is MNHNS, CDR2 SASEGT. V lost 10 bases and J 6 bases, leaving 25 bases between the germline ends. The CDR3 runs to 15 residues. The CDR3 loop reads CATKGGRRKGAEQYF. The CDR3 DNA follows: TGTGCCACCAAGGGAGGCAGAAGAAAAGGGGCCGAGCAGTACTTC.

The chain employs TRBV28 and TRBJ1-1; tentative D call: TRBD1 (6 bases). The germline V and J ends were trimmed by 11 bases and 3 bases, with 16 bases remaining between them. This CDR3 spans 13 amino acids. CDR1 and CDR2 from the germline V gene are MDHEN and SYDVKM. The CDR3 sequence: CAPQGRLYTEAFF. CDR3 sequence (DNA): TGTGCCCCACAGGGCCGACTCTACACTGAAGCTTTCTTT. The variable domain in full, completed from reference TRBV28 and TRBJ1-1, reads DVKVTQSSRYLVKRTGEKVFLECVQDMDHENMFWYRQDPGLGLRLIYFSYDVKMKEKGDIPEGYSVSREKKERFSLILESASTNQTSMYLCAPQGRLYTEAFFGQGTRLTVV.

The chain links TRBV10-3 to TRBJ2-1, with no clear D. The CDR3 sequence is 14 residues long. Looked up from germline, CDR1 is ENHRY and CDR2 is SYGVKD. Trimming pared 6 bases from V and 9 bases from J, leaving 18 bases between. This chain's CDR3 is CAIRGRAESGEQFF. For the CDR3, the DNA is TGTGCCATCAGAGGACGGGCTGAAAGTGGTGAGCAGTTCTTC.

V and J are TRBV10-1 and TRBJ1-2; tentative D call: TRBD1 (5 bases). Germline V gives CDR1 WNHNN, CDR2 SYGVQD (reference sequence). The CDR3 length is 13 residues. Trimming removed 6 bases from V and 1 base from J, with 9 bases in between. The CDR3 region is CASSGGGNYGYTF. CDR3 sequence (DNA): TGCGCCAGCAGCGGGGGGGGTAACTATGGCTACACCTTC.

The CDR3 loop is CSARDPGAYNTYEQYF. The CDR3 DNA reads TGCAGTGCTAGAGATCCCGGGGCCTACAATACCTACGAGCAGTACTTC. The J gene is TRBJ2-7, the V gene TRBV20-1; D assignment may be TRBD1 or TRBD2 (5 bases each). V shed 0 bases and J shed 2 bases, with 17 bases lying between them. CDR3 length: 16 residues. Germline CDR1 is DFQATT and CDR2 is SNEGSKA (reference sequence).

The rearrangement joins TRBV25-1 to TRBJ2-3; TRBD1 agrees at 9 bases. Germline loops: CDR1 MGHDK, CDR2 SYGVNS. The CDR3 is 16 amino acids. Trimming took 4 bases from V and 6 from J; bases not matched to a gene: 11. CDR3 in DNA: TGTGCCAGCAGTGGCGAGGGACAGGGAGTTAGGGATACGCAGTATTTT. Translation gives CASSGEGQGVRDTQYF.

V gene TRBV5-1 combines with J gene TRBJ2-1, with D perhaps being TRBD1 or TRBD2 (5 bases each). The CDR3 runs 16 residues. CDR1 is SGHRS and CDR2 is YFSETQ in the germline V gene. The V end was cut by 0 bases, the J end by 6 bases, with 16 bases between. The CDR3 DNA follows: TGCGCCAGCAGCTTGGCGGGGCCGGGCGGAGGCAATGAGCAGTTCTTC. The encoded protein is CASSLAGPGGGNEQFF.

In its sample, this clonotype was seen a few times. This sequence joins TRBV30 and TRBJ2-3; weak D call: TRBD2 (6 bases). The CDR3 runs to 13 residues. Trimming pared 2 bases from V and 5 bases from J, leaving 11 bases between. CDR1 is GTSNPN, CDR2 SVGIG, per germline (reference sequence). The CDR3 is CAWSQRVRDTQYF. The CDR3 DNA follows: TGTGCCTGGAGTCAGCGGGTGAGAGATACGCAGTATTTT.

The J gene is TRBJ1-2, the V gene TRBV4-3; D unresolved. Trimming removed 0 bases at V and 8 bases at J, with 13 bases between. Per germline, CDR1 LGHNA and CDR2 YSLEER. CDR3 length: 14 amino acids. CDR3 protein: CASSQESPQRGYTF. The CDR3 DNA is TGCGCCAGCAGCCAAGAATCCCCTCAGCGGGGCTACACCTTC.

The chain links TRBV20-1 to TRBJ2-3, with unresolved D. Germline assignment: CDR1 DFQATT and CDR2 SNEGSKA (reference sequence). The CDR3 has 13 amino acids. Trimming shortened V by 1 base and J by 3 bases, and 8 bases separated the two germline ends. The CDR3 coding sequence is TGCAGTGCTAGAGCGGGTAGTACAGATACGCAGTATTTT. This translates into CSARAGSTDTQYF.

In its sample, this clonotype was seen a few times. The chain employs TRBV2 and TRBJ1-1; D perhaps matches TRBD1 (6 bases). The CDR3 extends over 12 amino acids. V dropped 8 bases and J dropped 4 bases, with 11 bases sitting between them. In germline, CDR1 is SNHLY, CDR2 FYNNEI. DNA for the CDR3: TGTGCCAGCGAGGGGGGGGCCACTGAAGCTTTCTTT. This encodes CASEGGATEAFF.

The chain is built from TRBV20-1 and TRBJ2-3, with 10 nucleotides matching TRBD2. V shed 0 bases, J shed 6 bases, and the junction held 12 bases outside the gene matches. Germline CDR1 and CDR2: DFQATT and SNEGSKA (reference sequence). CDR3 length: 17 residues. The CDR3 DNA is TGCAGTGCTAGAGATTACCCTAGCGGGAGCCTATTGGATACGCAGTATTTT. As protein: CSARDYPSGSLLDTQYF.

This clonotype was seen only a few times. This rearrangement joins TRBV27 to TRBJ2-6, with D perhaps TRBD1 or TRBD2 (6 bases each). The CDR3 is made up of 16 amino acids. V was shortened by 5 bases and J by 2 bases, with 13 bases between the two germline ends. Germline V gene sequence: CDR1 MNHEY, CDR2 SMNVEV (reference sequence). CDR3 DNA: TGTGCCAGCAGTCCACAGGGAGGACCTGGGGCCAACGTCCTGACTTTC. Protein sequence: CASSPQGGPGANVLTF.

This clonotype was detected only a few times. The chain links TRBV2 to TRBJ1-2; D uncertain. The CDR3 covers 17 residues. The germline gives CDR1 SNHLY, CDR2 FYNNEI. The germline V and J ends were trimmed by 1 base and 4 bases, with 19 bases remaining between them. CDR3 DNA sequence: TGTGCCAGCAGTGAAGGGAGGATAGCGATCCGGGCCTATGGCTACACCTTC. It codes for CASSEGRIAIRAYGYTF.

This clonotype was detected only a few times. The chain has TRBV20-1 and TRBJ1-1; D might be TRBD1 (6 bases). From germline, CDR1 is DFQATT and CDR2 SNEGSKA (reference sequence). The V end lost 5 bases, the J end lost 3 bases, and 16 bases lay between the germline ends. CDR3 size: 14 residues. For the CDR3, the DNA is TGCAGTGCTGAAACAGGGATAGGAGACACTGAAGCTTTCTTT. Protein product: CSAETGIGDTEAFF.

This clonotype was recorded a few times. This sequence joins TRBV7-8 and TRBJ2-7; 7 bases fit TRBD2. CDR3 size: 15 residues. V was pared by 3 bases and J by 3 bases, with 8 bases of the junction left unmatched. Germline V gene lookup returns CDR1 SGHVS and CDR2 FQNEAQ. CDR3 bases: TGTGCCAGCAGCTTTGGGATTAGGGAGGGCTACGAGCAGTACTTC. This codes for CASSFGIREGYEQYF.

This chain joins TRBV28 and TRBJ2-4; D might be TRBD2 (6 bases). The V end was cut by 4 bases, the J end by 15 bases, with 16 bases between. Germline CDR1 and CDR2: MDHEN and SYDVKM. This CDR3 is 12 amino acids long. The CDR3: CASSSARAGWYF. CDR3 sequence (DNA): TGTGCCAGCAGTTCGGCGAGGGCGGGATGGTACTTC.

This clonotype was recorded a few times. The chain links TRBV5-6 to TRBJ2-5; TRBD2 aligns across 9 bases. Trimming took 0 bases from V and 5 from J; bases not matched to a gene: 2. The CDR3 consists of 14 residues. The germline V gene encodes CDR1 SGHDT and CDR2 YYEEEE. The CDR3 loop is CASSLGLAGETQYF. The DNA for the CDR3 is TGTGCCAGCAGCTTGGGCCTAGCGGGGGAGACCCAGTACTTC.

This clonotype was counted a few times. The rearrangement links TRBV28 to TRBJ1-2, with 8 bases fitting TRBD1. Germline lookup yields CDR1 MDHEN and CDR2 SYDVKM. The J segment lost 3 bases and the V segment lost 4 bases, leaving 7 bases of the junction unmatched. The CDR3 is made up of 15 amino acids. CDR3 amino acids: CASSSTGAGDYGYTF. As DNA, the CDR3 is TGTGCCAGCAGTTCGACAGGGGCGGGTGACTATGGCTACACCTTC.

Within the sample, this clonotype is medium-sized. The rearrangement links TRBV15 to TRBJ1-2; D gene ambiguous. Trimming shortened V by 1 base and J by 4 bases, and 10 bases separated the two germline ends. CDR1 LNHNV and CDR2 YYDKDF come from the germline V gene (reference sequence). This CDR3 is built from 14 residues. The CDR3 is CATSRGEGSYGYTF. CDR3 bases: TGTGCCACCAGCAGAGGGGAGGGAAGCTATGGCTACACCTTC.